Below are 21 T cell receptor beta chains sequenced from a single sample in a study of blood T cell repertoires in COVID-19. Libraries were prepared by immunoSEQ multiplex PCR; TCRdb keeps only in-frame clonotypes and omits some of them. The table records nearly 95,000 clones, about 87% of them present only once. Sequencing used peripheral blood. Receptors originate from a human donor with acute or convalescent COVID-19. The donor label of this sample is uncertain.

This chain links TRBV6-1 with TRBJ1-2; unclear D gene. The CDR3 totals 15 residues. Deletions cut 0 bases from V and 8 bases from J, with 16 bases between. CDR1 is MNHNS and CDR2 is SASEGT in the germline V gene. The CDR3 bases are TGTGCCAGCAGTGAAGCGATAAGAGGCGGGGTCGGCTACACCTTC. It codes for CASSEAIRGGVGYTF.

The chain is built from TRBV14 and TRBJ2-1, with 11 bases matching TRBD1. Germline V gene sequence: CDR1 SGHDN, CDR2 FVKESK. The V and J ends lost 8 bases and 5 bases, in that order; junction bases with no gene match: 5. The CDR3 covers 14 residues. CDR3: CASADRGLNNEQFF. In DNA, the CDR3 is TGTGCCAGCGCGGACAGGGGGCTGAACAATGAGCAGTTCTTC.

V is TRBV7-7 and J is TRBJ2-4; D gene uncertain. V shed 6 bases and J shed 0 bases, with 12 bases lying between them. Germline V gene data show CDR1 as SSHAT and CDR2 as FNYEAQ (reference sequence). The CDR3 has 15 amino acids. The CDR3 region is CASSPPQAAKNIQYF. In DNA form, the CDR3 reads TGTGCCAGCAGTCCCCCTCAGGCAGCCAAAAACATTCAGTACTTC.

The chain links TRBV7-9 to TRBJ2-3; 8 bases match TRBD2. Germline CDR1 is SEHNR and CDR2 is FQNEAQ (reference sequence). Trimming removed 2 bases from V and 0 bases from J; junction bases left unmatched: 4. There are 16 residues in the CDR3. CDR3 amino acids: CASSLSGGGSTDTQYF. The CDR3 DNA sequence: TGTGCCAGCAGCTTATCCGGCGGGGGGAGCACAGATACGCAGTATTTT.

The rearrangement links TRBV27 to TRBJ2-3, with TRBD2 matching over 12 bases. The junction had 6 bases not matched to a gene; V was cut back by 5 bases and J by 3 bases. Looked up from germline, CDR1 is MNHEY and CDR2 is SMNVEV (reference sequence). The length of the CDR3 is 16 residues. CDR3 region: CASSPSGGARTDTQYF. CDR3 DNA sequence: TGTGCCAGCAGTCCTAGCGGGGGGGCAAGAACAGATACGCAGTATTTT.

V and J are TRBV6-2 or TRBV6-3 and TRBJ2-2; TRBD1 aligns across 12 bases. The V gene's germline CDR1 is MNHEY and CDR2 SVGEGT. The CDR3 totals 20 residues. The V segment lost 3 bases and the J segment 4 bases; nucleotides outside the gene matches: 15. In nucleotides, the CDR3 is TGTGCCAGCAGTTATTTACCGGGACAGGGGGCGCCGTTAGGCACCGGGGAGCTGTTTTTT. As protein: CASSYLPGQGAPLGTGELFF.

The CDR3 loop reads CATSRDVDGYTF. In DNA form, the CDR3 reads TGTGCCACCAGCAGAGATGTAGATGGCTACACCTTC. The chain couples TRBV15 to TRBJ1-2; D not resolved. CDR3 size: 12 residues. Trimming removed 0 bases at V and 6 bases at J, with 5 bases between. The germline gives CDR1 LNHNV, CDR2 YYDKDF (reference sequence).

This clone was counted a single time. The chain combines TRBV7-3 with TRBJ2-5; 8 bases align to TRBD1. V was clipped by 2 bases and J by 2 bases; unmatched bases: 4. There are 15 residues in the CDR3. Germline values: CDR1 SGHTA, CDR2 FQGTGA. The CDR3 DNA reads TGTGCCAGCAGCTTACGACAGGGGAGACAAGAGACCCAGTACTTC. This codes for CASSLRQGRQETQYF.

This clone was recorded once. V usage is TRBV7-3 and J usage is TRBJ2-3; 8 bases are a match to TRBD1. V lost 1 base, J lost 2 bases, and 14 bases stayed unmatched. From germline, CDR1 is SGHTA and CDR2 FQGTGA. This CDR3 is built from 19 residues. Here the CDR3 reads CASSLRARQGAAYTDTQYF. For the CDR3, the DNA is TGTGCCAGCAGCTTAAGAGCTAGGCAGGGGGCCGCTTACACAGATACGCAGTATTTT.

This chain uses TRBV5-1 with TRBJ2-5; no firm D call. The CDR3 covers 14 residues. In germline, CDR1 is SGHRS, CDR2 YFSETQ. V was trimmed by 4 bases and J by 0 bases, leaving 10 bases between them. Here the CDR3 DNA reads TGCGCCAGCAGCCCTGACACTTACCAAGAGACCCAGTACTTC. Translation gives CASSPDTYQETQYF.

The chain employs TRBV2 and TRBJ1-5, with a tentative D call TRBD1 (5 bases). Trimming removed 4 bases from V and 3 bases from J, with 10 bases in between. The CDR3 sequence is 14 residues long. Per the germline V gene, CDR1 is SNHLY and CDR2 is FYNNEI. This CDR3 reads CASSGGGTNQPQHF. In DNA form, the CDR3 reads TGTGCCAGCAGTGGGGGGGGGACCAATCAGCCCCAGCATTTT.

Notes on this clone: Distinct nucleotide sequences in the sample also encode this CDR3. V usage is TRBV6-5 and J usage is TRBJ1-5; perhaps TRBD1 as D (6 bases). V was shortened by 2 bases and J by 6 bases, with 11 bases between the two germline ends. The CDR3 is made up of 14 amino acids. Germline CDR1 reads MNHEY; CDR2 reads SVGAGI. The CDR3 DNA is TGTGCCAGCAGTTACGGGCAGGGGATTCAGCCCCAGCATTTT. It codes for CASSYGQGIQPQHF.

J is TRBJ2-1 and V is TRBV12-3 or TRBV12-4, with D unclear. V was pared by 8 bases and J by 6 bases, with 5 bases between. The CDR3 contains 10 residues. The CDR3 coding sequence is TGTGCCAGCTGTATCAATGAGCAGTTCTTC. Translation gives CASCINEQFF.

This clone showed up just once. The chain couples TRBV4-1 to TRBJ1-2, with 9 bases lining up with TRBD1. V trimming: 0 bases; J trimming: 6 bases; junction bases outside the gene matches: 17. The CDR3 has 19 amino acids. Germline CDR1 and CDR2: MGHRA and YSYEKL. The CDR3 sequence is CASSQDEEGGQGPGDGYTF. DNA for the CDR3: TGCGCCAGCAGCCAAGACGAGGAGGGGGGACAGGGTCCTGGGGATGGCTACACCTTC.

The chain employs TRBV30 and TRBJ1-4, with D maybe TRBD1 (5 bases). The V end was cut by 5 bases, the J end by 8 bases, with 15 bases between. The CDR3 extends over 13 amino acids. CDR1 is GTSNPN, CDR2 SVGIG, per germline (reference sequence). CDR3 region: CAWGIAGLEKLFF. The CDR3 DNA sequence: TGTGCCTGGGGCATCGCGGGACTCGAAAAACTGTTTTTT.

This rearrangement joins TRBV28 to TRBJ1-6; no firm D call. Germline CDR1 reads MDHEN; CDR2 reads SYDVKM. The CDR3 consists of 12 residues. The V end lost 6 bases, the J end lost 5 bases, and 5 bases lay between the germline ends. Here the CDR3 DNA reads TGTGCCAGCAGATCCAATAATTCACCCCTCCACTTT. Its protein product is CASRSNNSPLHF.

This clone has more than one count but fewer than ten. This rearrangement joins TRBV10-3 to TRBJ1-2, with TRBD1 matching over 9 bases. The ends lost 2 bases at V and 6 bases at J; junction bases unmatched: 4. Germline V gene data show CDR1 as ENHRY and CDR2 as SYGVKD. The CDR3 consists of 14 residues. The CDR3 spells CAISENGQGHGYTF. The CDR3 DNA is TGTGCCATCAGTGAGAACGGACAGGGGCATGGCTACACCTTC.

The V and J genes are TRBV7-9 and TRBJ1-2; D is undetermined. Germline-derived CDR1 and CDR2 are SEHNR and FQNEAQ (reference sequence). This CDR3 comprises 13 residues. V was pared by 1 base and J by 5 bases, with 8 bases between. CDR3 nucleotides: TGTGCCAGCAGCTTAGGGAGCTATTATGGCTACACCTTC. Its translation is CASSLGSYYGYTF.

The rearrangement uses TRBV2 and TRBJ2-1, with 8 positions matching TRBD2. CDR3 size: 15 residues. Germline V gene data show CDR1 as SNHLY and CDR2 as FYNNEI. Trimming removed 5 bases from V and 2 bases from J; junction bases left unmatched: 5. The CDR3 here is CASSTAGGAYNEQFF. The CDR3 nucleotides are TGTGCCAGCAGTACTGCGGGGGGCGCCTACAATGAGCAGTTCTTC.

The CDR3 DNA sequence: TGTGCCAGCAGCCAAGGACAGCACACTGAAGCTTTCTTT. Translated: CASSQGQHTEAFF. V and J are TRBV14 and TRBJ1-1; perhaps TRBD1 as D (5 bases). V shed 1 base and J shed 3 bases, with 6 bases lying between them. The CDR3 has 13 residues. Per the germline V gene, CDR1 is SGHDN and CDR2 is FVKESK.

The chain employs TRBV20-1 and TRBJ1-5; the match to TRBD1 covers 8 bases. The CDR3 covers 15 residues. V dropped 3 bases and J dropped 2; count of bases not matched to a gene: 6. Germline values: CDR1 DFQATT, CDR2 SNEGSKA (reference sequence). As DNA, the CDR3 is TGCAGTGCTAGTAACATGGACAGGGGCAATCAGCCCCAGCATTTT. Translating gives CSASNMDRGNQPQHF.